These T cell receptor beta chains were read from a single sample in a study of long-term antiretroviral therapy in people with HIV. Measured with immunoSEQ multiplex PCR; TCRdb has only the in-frame clones, and not every one. Here the sample spans 33,000 or so clones, 97% being singletons. The sequencing here drew on unsorted PBMCs, taken 7.6 years after starting antiretroviral therapy. All receptors derive from a man aged 30 to 39 with HIV. Each CDR3 is given with its conserved first and last residue. D genes are given only for firm matches. Size values are once, few and many counts, or a class for expanded clones, and some rows have none.

D | size | J | V | DNA | CDR3
TRBD1 | . | TRBJ1-3 | TRBV19 | TGTGCCAGTAGTACCCCGACAGGGTCTGGAAACACCATATATTTT | CASSTPTGSGNTIYF
TRBD2 | . | TRBJ2-7 | TRBV29-1 | TGCAGCGTTGAGGGACTAGGGTACGAGCAGTACTTC | CSVEGLGYEQYF
. | . | TRBJ1-1 | TRBV30 | TGTGCCTGGAGTCTCCCGACAGGTGGAGGGGGGAAGATTGCTTTCTTT | CAWSLPTGGGGKIAFF
. | . | TRBJ1-1 | TRBV18 | TGTGCCAGCTCACCACCGGCCGTTCGGAACACTGAAGCTTTCTTT | CASSPPAVRNTEAFF
. | . | TRBJ2-2 | TRBV5-1 | TGCGCCAGCAGCTTGGAAGCGCCCGGGGAGCTGTTTTTT | CASSLEAPGELFF
. | . | TRBJ1-5 | TRBV5-1 | TGCGCCAGCAGCTTGGCGCAGGGAGGTCGGCCCCAGCATTTT | CASSLAQGGRPQHF
TRBD1 | . | TRBJ1-2 | TRBV4-2 | TGTGCCAGCAGCCAAGATCGGGGGCTTACAGGGGTGGTAGGCTACACCTTC | CASSQDRGLTGVVGYTF
. | . | TRBJ2-3 | TRBV13 | TGTGCCAGCAGCCAGGGCACAGATACGCAGTATTTT | CASSQGTDTQYF
. | . | TRBJ1-2 | TRBV19 | TGTGCCAGTAGTGCCCGGGACGGCTATGGCTACACCTTC | CASSARDGYGYTF
. | . | TRBJ1-4 | TRBV6-1 | TGTGCCAGCAGTGAAGCGAGCAGGTTAAATGAAAAACTGTTTTTT | CASSEASRLNEKLFF
. | . | TRBJ2-3 | TRBV7-7 | TGTGCTAGCAGGGATGGGCCGGGGCTGACAGATACGCAGTATTTT | CASRDGPGLTDTQYF
TRBD1 | . | TRBJ2-7 | TRBV9 | TGTGCCAGCAGCAGACCGACAGGGCTTCCCTACGAGCAGTACTTC | CASSRPTGLPYEQYF
. | . | TRBJ2-7 | TRBV6-6 | TGTGCCAGCAGTTACGCCACGGAGGCCTACGAGCAGTACTTC | CASSYATEAYEQYF
. | . | TRBJ1-2 | TRBV6-1 | TGTGCCAGCAGACTCTATGGCTACACCTTC | CASRLYGYTF
TRBD1 | . | TRBJ1-3 | TRBV6-6 | TGTGCCAGCGGGGCATTCGGGACAGGTGGAAACACCATATATTTT | CASGAFGTGGNTIYF
. | once | TRBJ1-5 | TRBV28 | TGTGCCAGCAGTCCCCCCAGAGTCCTTAGCAATCAGCCCCAGCATTTT | CASSPPRVLSNQPQHF
. | . | TRBJ2-7 | TRBV7-2 | TGTGCCAGCAGCTCGAGGGTAAGCTCCTACGAGCAGTACTTC | CASSSRVSSYEQYF
. | once | TRBJ2-2 | TRBV25-1 | TGTGCCAGCAGTGAGGTCGGGACAAAAAACACCGGGGAGCTGTTTTTT | CASSEVGTKNTGELFF
TRBD1 | . | TRBJ2-2 | TRBV10-3 | TGTGCCATCACCGAGACAGGGTACGACACCGGGGAGCTGTTTTTT | CAITETGYDTGELFF
TRBD1 | . | TRBJ2-3 | TRBV4-2 | TGTGCCAGCAGCCAAGAGTGGACAGGGGGCAATGTAGATACGCAGTATTTT | CASSQEWTGGNVDTQYF
. | . | TRBJ2-1 | TRBV14 | TGTGCCAGCAGCCAACGATTGGAGAGGAGTGAGCAGTTCTTC | CASSQRLERSEQFF
TRBD1 | . | TRBJ1-2 | TRBV7-8 | TGTGCCAGCAGCCGGACAGGCTATGGCTACACCTTC | CASSRTGYGYTF
TRBD2 | . | TRBJ2-7 | TRBV7-6 | TGTGCCAGCAGTCCCCGGGGGGGAGGGGAATACGAGCAGTACTTC | CASSPRGGGEYEQYF
TRBD2 | . | TRBJ2-1 | TRBV30 | TGTGCCAGAGCCGGGGGAGGGGCGGATAATGAGCAGTTCTTC | CARAGGGADNEQFF
. | . | TRBJ2-3 | TRBV10-3 | TGTGCCATCAGGGCCCGTGAGACAGATACGCAGTATTTT | CAIRARETDTQYF
TRBD2 | . | TRBJ2-3 | TRBV28 | TGTGCCAGCAGTTTACCGCGGGAGGACTTGGGGGATACGCAGTATTTT | CASSLPREDLGDTQYF
TRBD1 | . | TRBJ2-7 | TRBV6-1 | TGTGCCAGCAGCGACCAGGGGGCGCGCACCTACGAGCAGTACTTC | CASSDQGARTYEQYF
. | . | TRBJ1-5 | TRBV6-1 | TGTGCCAGCAGTGAAAGTGGCCCGTGGGGGCCCCAGCATTTT | CASSESGPWGPQHF
TRBD1 | . | TRBJ2-6 | TRBV10-3 | TGTGCCATCAGAGTGGGGACAGCTGGGGCCAACGTCCTGACTTTC | CAIRVGTAGANVLTF
TRBD1 | . | TRBJ2-3 | TRBV6-1 | TGTGCCAGCAGTGATTACGGATTCCGGGACAGGGACACAGATACGCAGTATTTT | CASSDYGFRDRDTDTQYF
. | . | TRBJ1-4 | TRBV21-1 | TGTGCCAGCATTACACAAACGGGTCCCGCCACGGATTTT | CASITQTGPATDF
TRBD2 | . | TRBJ2-7 | TRBV19 | TGTGCCAGTAGTACCCTAGCGGGACTCGAGCAGTACTTC | CASSTLAGLEQYF
TRBD1 | . | TRBJ2-1 | TRBV6-5 | TGTGCCAGCAGCCCGACCGGGACAGGGTACAATGAGCAGTTCTTC | CASSPTGTGYNEQFF
. | once | TRBJ1-1 | TRBV7-8 | TGTGCCAGCAGCCCCCCATTTACCAACACTGAAGCTTTCTTT | CASSPPFTNTEAFF
. | . | TRBJ1-4 | TRBV10-2 | TGCGCCAGCAGGAACAGGGCCGGGGAAAAACTGTTTTTT | CASRNRAGEKLFF
TRBD1 | once | TRBJ2-5 | TRBV19 | TGTGCCAGTAGTAGGGACAGGGAGGAGACCCAGTACTTC | CASSRDREETQYF
. | . | TRBJ2-1 | TRBV4-3 | TGCGCCAGCAGCCAAACGAGGAAGAGCTCCTACAATGAGCAGTTCTTC | CASSQTRKSSYNEQFF
. | once | TRBJ2-7 | TRBV15 | TGTGCCACCAGCAGCGGACGTCTGAGCTCCTACGAGCAGTACTTC | CATSSGRLSSYEQYF
. | . | TRBJ2-7 | TRBV7-8 | TGTGCCAGCAGCTTAGGGTTAGGGCCGGACGAGCAGTACTTC | CASSLGLGPDEQYF
. | . | TRBJ1-1 | TRBV10-3 | TGTGCCATCAGTGGCCCTGGGGTGAACACTGAAGCTTTCTTT | CAISGPGVNTEAFF
TRBD2 | . | TRBJ2-3 | TRBV27 | TGTGCCAGCAGTGCTGGGACTAGCGGGGGCCCCGAGCAGTATTTT | CASSAGTSGGPEQYF
. | . | TRBJ2-1 | TRBV6-5 | TGTGCCAGCAGTTACTCGATGGCGTGGGCCAATGAGCAGTTCTTC | CASSYSMAWANEQFF
TRBD1 | . | TRBJ1-3 | TRBV10-3 | TGTGCCGTTGCTAGGGGGCTTGGAAACACCATATATTTT | CAVARGLGNTIYF